These 9 T cell receptor beta chains were sequenced from one sample in a study of long-term antiretroviral therapy in people with HIV. Samples were assayed with immunoSEQ v3.0 at survey level. Repertoires were generated with immunoSEQ multiplex PCR, while TCRdb's copy carries only in-frame clones and drops some. Found here are about 24,000 clones, around 86% of them singletons; the top ten hold around 20%. The source material was unsorted PBMCs, sampled 0.4 years after starting antiretroviral therapy. The source is a man aged 50 to 59 with HIV.

The gene calls are TRBV7-3 and TRBJ2-2; the D gene is possibly TRBD1 (6 bases). CDR1 is SGHTA, CDR2 FQGTGA, per germline. There are 15 residues in the CDR3. Trimming cost V 4 bases and J 4 bases, with 13 bases left between them. The CDR3 reads CASSSLGQSTGELFF. The CDR3 region has the DNA TGTGCCAGCAGCTCCCTCGGACAGTCCACCGGGGAGCTGTTTTTT. The full variable domain, its missing parts supplied by reference TRBV7-3 and TRBJ2-2, is GAGVSQTPSNKVTEKGKYVELRCDPISGHTALYWYRQSLGQGPEFLIYFQGTGAADDSGLPNDRFFAVRPEGSVSTLKIQRTERGDSAVYLCASSSLGQSTGELFFGEGSRLTVL.

The V call is TRBV12-5, the J call TRBJ2-5; TRBD1 matches at 8 bases. The CDR3 length is 16 residues. With V trimmed by 1 base and J by 2 bases, 6 bases remained unmatched. Germline CDR1 LGHNT, CDR2 FRNRAP. Here the CDR3 DNA reads TGTGCTAGTGGTTTGGGGTACGGGACAGGACAAGAGACCCAGTACTTC. The encoded protein is CASGLGYGTGQETQYF.

The chain is built from TRBV2 and TRBJ2-1; 8 nucleotides match TRBD2. J gave up 2 bases and V 7 bases, and 13 bases lay outside the gene matches. Germline CDR1 reads SNHLY; CDR2 reads FYNNEI. The CDR3 totals 17 residues. CDR3 coding DNA: TGTGCCAGCACCCTCATTCGGAGCGGGGGAACCTACAATGAGCAGTTCTTC. Protein sequence: CASTLIRSGGTYNEQFF.

This chain links TRBV9 with TRBJ1-1; TRBD1 is a possible D gene (5 bases). CDR1 is SGDLS and CDR2 is YYNGEE in the germline V gene. CDR3 length: 13 amino acids. Trimming left V 5 bases short and J 6 bases short, with 14 bases between. The CDR3 region has the DNA TGTGCCAGCAGTCCCGCATGGGGCTCTGAAGCTTTCTTT. Its translation: CASSPAWGSEAFF.

This chain joins TRBV7-2 and TRBJ1-4; D is perhaps TRBD1 (5 bases). CDR1 and CDR2 from the germline V gene are SGHTA and FQGNSA. Trimming removed 1 base from V and 5 bases from J, with 8 bases in between. The CDR3 covers 14 residues. The CDR3 region is CASSLGGGNEKLFF. Here the CDR3 DNA reads TGTGCCAGCAGCTTAGGGGGGGGGAATGAAAAACTGTTTTTT.

The chain joins TRBV7-8 to TRBJ1-1; D remains unclear. Per the germline V gene, CDR1 is SGHVS and CDR2 is FQNEAQ. This CDR3 spans 13 amino acids. Between the trimmed V and J ends, which lost 7 bases and 0 bases, there was a span of 9 bases. The CDR3 protein is CASKPRMNTEAFF. For the CDR3, the DNA is TGTGCCAGCAAGCCGCGGATGAACACTGAAGCTTTCTTT.

This clone was counted once. This CDR3 is CASSERGQVPYEQYF. As DNA, the CDR3 is TGCGCCAGCAGCGAAAGGGGGCAGGTTCCCTACGAGCAGTACTTC. This chain uses TRBV4-1 with TRBJ2-7; 7 bases map to TRBD1. J was trimmed by 2 bases and V by 5 bases; bases with no gene match: 9. Germline V gene sequence: CDR1 MGHRA, CDR2 YSYEKL. The CDR3 has 15 amino acids.

The rearrangement links TRBV29-1 to TRBJ2-5; TRBD1 agrees at 7 bases. Germline V gene data show CDR1 as SQVTM and CDR2 as ANQGSEA. After removal of 6 bases from V and 3 bases from J, the junction contained 4 bases not matched to a gene. This CDR3 has 12 residues. Here the CDR3 DNA reads TGCAGCGTCCAGGGGGAAGAAGAGACCCAGTACTTC. It specifies CSVQGEEETQYF.

This clone is medium-sized in the sample. This chain connects TRBV4-1 to TRBJ2-5; TRBD2 matches 13 bases. Germline V gives CDR1 MGHRA, CDR2 YSYEKL. The CDR3 covers 17 residues. Trimming took 4 bases from V and 5 from J; bases not matched to a gene: 10. DNA for the CDR3: TGCGCCAGCAGCCCCTTAGGACTAGCGGGGGCGAGGGAGACCCAGTACTTC. Residues: CASSPLGLAGARETQYF.